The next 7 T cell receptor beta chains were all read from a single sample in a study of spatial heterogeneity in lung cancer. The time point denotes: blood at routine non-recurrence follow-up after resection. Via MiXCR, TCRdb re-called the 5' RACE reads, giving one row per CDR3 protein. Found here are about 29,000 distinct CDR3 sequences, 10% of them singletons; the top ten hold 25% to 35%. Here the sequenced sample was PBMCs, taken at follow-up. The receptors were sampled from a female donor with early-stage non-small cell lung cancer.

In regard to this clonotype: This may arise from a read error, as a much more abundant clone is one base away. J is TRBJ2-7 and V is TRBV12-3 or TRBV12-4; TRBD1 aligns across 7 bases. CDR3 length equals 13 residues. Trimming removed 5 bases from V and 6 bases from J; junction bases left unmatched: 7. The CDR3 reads CASSDGTVCEQYF. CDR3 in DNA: TGTGCCAGCAGTGACGGGACAGTCTGCGAGCAGTACTTC.

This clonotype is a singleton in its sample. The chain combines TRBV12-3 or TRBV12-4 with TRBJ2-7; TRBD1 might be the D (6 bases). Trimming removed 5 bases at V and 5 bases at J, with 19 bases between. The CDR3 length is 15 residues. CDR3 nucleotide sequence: TGTGCCAGCAGTGGATTAGAACAGGGTTTAGACGAGCAGTACTTC. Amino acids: CASSGLEQGLDEQYF.

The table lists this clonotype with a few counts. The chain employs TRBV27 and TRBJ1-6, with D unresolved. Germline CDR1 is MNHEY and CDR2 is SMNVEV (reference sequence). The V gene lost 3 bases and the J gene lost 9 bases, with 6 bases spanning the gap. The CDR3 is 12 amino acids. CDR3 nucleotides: TGTGCCAGCAGTTTGGGGATTTCACCCCTCCACTTT. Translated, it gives CASSLGISPLHF.

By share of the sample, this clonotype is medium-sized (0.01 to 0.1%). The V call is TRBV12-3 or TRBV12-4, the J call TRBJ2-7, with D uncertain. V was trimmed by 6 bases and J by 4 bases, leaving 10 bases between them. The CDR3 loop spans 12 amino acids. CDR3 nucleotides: TGTGCCAGCAGCTACCTCAAGTACGAGCAGTACTTC. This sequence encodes CASSYLKYEQYF.

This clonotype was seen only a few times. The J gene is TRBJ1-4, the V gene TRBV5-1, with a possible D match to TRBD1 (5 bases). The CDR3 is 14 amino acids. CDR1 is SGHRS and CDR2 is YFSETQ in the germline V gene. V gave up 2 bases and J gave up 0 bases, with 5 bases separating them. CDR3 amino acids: CASSLQATNEKLFF. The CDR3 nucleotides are TGCGCCAGCAGCTTACAGGCAACTAATGAAAAACTGTTTTTT.

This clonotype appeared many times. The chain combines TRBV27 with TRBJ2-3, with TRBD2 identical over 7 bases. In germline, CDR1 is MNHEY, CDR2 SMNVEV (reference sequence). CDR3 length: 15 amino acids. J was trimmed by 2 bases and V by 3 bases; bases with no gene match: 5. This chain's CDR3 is CASSFLAEHTDTQYF. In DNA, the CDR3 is TGTGCCAGCAGTTTCCTAGCGGAGCACACAGATACGCAGTATTTT.

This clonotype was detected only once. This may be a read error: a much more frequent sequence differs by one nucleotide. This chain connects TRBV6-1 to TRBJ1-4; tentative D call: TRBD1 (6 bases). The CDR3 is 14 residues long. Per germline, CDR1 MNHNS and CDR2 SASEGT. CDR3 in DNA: TGTGCCAGCAGTGGGACAGCCGTTAATGAAAGACTGTTTTTT. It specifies CASSGTAVNERLFF.